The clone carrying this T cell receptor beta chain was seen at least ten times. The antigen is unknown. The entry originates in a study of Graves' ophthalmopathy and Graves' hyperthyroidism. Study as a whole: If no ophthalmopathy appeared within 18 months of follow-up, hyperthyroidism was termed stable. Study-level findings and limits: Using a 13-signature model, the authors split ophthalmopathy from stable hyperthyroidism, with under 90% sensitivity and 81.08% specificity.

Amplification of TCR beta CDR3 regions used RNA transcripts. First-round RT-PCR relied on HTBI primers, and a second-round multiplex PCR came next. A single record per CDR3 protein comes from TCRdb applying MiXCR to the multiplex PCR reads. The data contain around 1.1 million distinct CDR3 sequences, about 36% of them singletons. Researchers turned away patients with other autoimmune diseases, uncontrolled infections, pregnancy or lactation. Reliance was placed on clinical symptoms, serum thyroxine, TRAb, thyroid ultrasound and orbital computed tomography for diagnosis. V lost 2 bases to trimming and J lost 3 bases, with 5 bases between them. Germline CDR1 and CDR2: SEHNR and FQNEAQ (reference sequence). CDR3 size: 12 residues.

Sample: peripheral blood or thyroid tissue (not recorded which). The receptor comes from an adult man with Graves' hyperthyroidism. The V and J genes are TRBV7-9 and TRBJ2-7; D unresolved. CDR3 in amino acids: CASSLILYEQYF. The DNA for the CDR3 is TGTGCCAGCAGCTTAATTCTCTACGAGCAGTACTTC.